This T cell receptor (beta chain) came from a study of CD8+ T cells in alopecia areata. CDR3 length: 16 amino acids. Trimming cost V 0 bases and J 0 bases; bases outside gene matches: 4. Germline V lookup: CDR1 LGHNA, CDR2 YSLEER. Following RNA extraction, reverse transcription yielded cDNA that acted as the sequencing template. Generated by immunoSEQ multiplex PCR, the TCRdb table keeps only in-frame clones and is missing some. The sample consists of about 120,000 clones, under 40% of them appearing once. V usage is TRBV4-3 and J usage is TRBJ2-7; 8 positions agree with TRBD1. The specimen sequenced was CD4+ T cells sorted from blood. This receptor was obtained from a human donor with alopecia areata. The CDR3 sequence: CASSQDLDRGSYEQYF. CDR3 DNA sequence: TGCGCCAGCAGCCAAGATCTTGACAGGGGCTCCTACGAGCAGTACTTC.